This passage covers 26 T cell receptor beta chains from one sample sequenced in a study of tumor-infiltrating lymphocytes in oesophageal squamous cell carcinoma. MiXCR, applied by TCRdb to the PCR reads, yields one record per CDR3 protein. The sample contains around 18,000 distinct CDR3 sequences, roughly 42% of which appear only once. The sequenced material came from esophageal tumor tissue. All receptors derive from a male donor with esophageal squamous cell carcinoma.

The sample holds a few counts of this clonotype. V and J are TRBV11-2 and TRBJ2-4; D is unresolved. The DNA end lines up better with TRBJ2-6; the J call may be wrong. CDR1 is SGHAT, CDR2 FQNNGV, per germline. This CDR3 contains 16 residues. Written as DNA, the CDR3 is TGTGCCAGCAGCTTAGCAGTGGTAACTGGGGCCAACGTCCTGACTTTC. Translated: CASSLAVVTGANVLTF.

The chain carries TRBV11-2 and TRBJ2-5; 8 bases fit TRBD1. The J call is uncertain, as TRBJ2-7 better fits the DNA end. Germline V CDR1 and CDR2: SGHAT, FQNNGV. This CDR3 region has 14 residues. The CDR3 region is CASSPTGGLYEQYF. CDR3 coding DNA: TGTGCCAGCAGCCCCACAGGGGGATTATACGAGCAGTACTTC.

This clonotype was counted a single time. The gene calls are TRBV4-2 and TRBJ1-1; maybe TRBD1 (6 bases). The CDR3 is 12 residues long. CDR1 LGHNA and CDR2 YNFKEQ come from the germline V gene. Deletions cut 5 bases from V and 6 bases from J, with 10 bases between. DNA of the CDR3: TGTGCCAGCAGCAAGGGGGTCGCTGAAGCTTTCTTT. Translated, it gives CASSKGVAEAFF.

The CDR3 DNA sequence: TGTGCCAGCAGCTCACTAGCGGGAGTTTACGAGCAGTACTTC. Amino acids: CASSSLAGVYEQYF. The rearrangement uses TRBV7-9 and TRBJ2-1, with 11 bases fitting TRBD2. The J call is uncertain, as TRBJ2-7 better fits the DNA end. Germline CDR1 and CDR2: SEHNR and FQNEAQ (reference sequence). The CDR3 is made up of 14 amino acids.

The V gene is TRBV6-5, the J gene TRBJ2-4, with 10 bases that match TRBD1. The better agreement between TRBJ2-5 and the DNA end casts doubt on the J call. This CDR3 is 16 amino acids long. The V gene's germline CDR1 is MNHEY and CDR2 SVGAGI. The CDR3 DNA sequence: TGTGCCAGCAGTATAACCCGGGACAGGGGTTTAGAGACCCAGTACTTC. Encoded protein: CASSITRDRGLETQYF.

This clonotype was counted a few times. The chain is built from TRBV7-2 and TRBJ2-7; 10 nucleotides align to TRBD2. CDR1 is SGHTA and CDR2 is FQGNSA in the germline V gene. Unmatched junction bases numbered 11, after V lost 4 bases and J lost 5 bases. This CDR3 has 16 amino acids. The CDR3 loop reads CASSSALGSGGNEQYF. CDR3 in DNA: TGTGCCAGCAGCTCTGCCCTGGGTAGCGGGGGGAACGAGCAGTACTTC.

V gene TRBV7-2 combines with J gene TRBJ2-3; 8 nucleotides align to TRBD2. The CDR3 has 15 residues. The germline V gene encodes CDR1 SGHTA and CDR2 FQGNSA. V lost 5 bases to trimming and J lost 1 base; unmatched junction nucleotides: 5. In nucleotides, the CDR3 is TGTGCCAGCAGCCGTACGGGACTAGGCACAGATACGCAGTATTTT. Protein sequence: CASSRTGLGTDTQYF. Based on the CDR3 plus reference TRBV7-2 and TRBJ2-3, the full variable domain is GAGVSQSPSNKVTEKGKDVELRCDPISGHTALYWYRQSLGQGLEFLIYFQGNSAPDKSGLPSDRFSAERTGGSVSTLTIQRTQQEDSAVYLCASSRTGLGTDTQYFGPGTRLTVL.

The rearrangement joins TRBV6-6 to TRBJ2-4; D is possibly TRBD1 or TRBD2 (6 bases each). The V gene lost 5 bases and the J gene lost 13 bases, with 18 bases spanning the gap. The CDR3 extends over 13 amino acids. Germline lookup yields CDR1 MNHNY and CDR2 SVGAGI (reference sequence). The CDR3 DNA sequence: TGTGCCAGCAGTGAGCAGGGGAGGTATGAGCAGTACTTC. Its protein is CASSEQGRYEQYF.

The sample holds a few counts of this clonotype. V usage is TRBV29-1 and J usage is TRBJ1-1, with TRBD1 as a possible D gene (5 bases). V was clipped by 6 bases and J by 1 base, with 15 bases between them. CDR1 is SQVTM, CDR2 ANQGSEA, per germline. The CDR3 has 14 residues. CDR3 protein: CSVARGAGNTEAFF. CDR3 coding DNA: TGCAGCGTAGCCCGAGGGGCAGGGAACACTGAAGCTTTCTTT.

This clonotype is termed medium-sized. The J gene is TRBJ2-5, the V gene TRBV7-3, with D uncertain. V was trimmed by 4 bases and J by 3 bases, leaving 9 bases between them. Germline lookup yields CDR1 SGHTA and CDR2 FQGTGA. This CDR3 has 13 amino acids. The CDR3 loop reads CASSSVAEETQYF. The CDR3 DNA is TGTGCCAGCAGCTCAGTAGCAGAAGAGACCCAGTACTTC.

There are a few counts of this clonotype. Here the CDR3 DNA reads TGCGCCAGCAGCTTGGAAATGGGCATGAACACTGAAGCTTTCTTT. It translates to CASSLEMGMNTEAFF. The chain is built from TRBV5-1 and TRBJ1-1; D is uncertain. The CDR3 loop spans 15 amino acids. Trimming removed 0 bases at V and 0 bases at J, with 9 bases between. The germline gives CDR1 SGHRS, CDR2 YFSETQ. Filled out from reference TRBV5-1 and TRBJ1-1, the complete variable domain reads KAGVTQTPRYLIKTRGQQVTLSCSPISGHRSVSWYQQTPGQGLQFLFEYFSETQRNKGNFPGRFSGRQFSNSRSEMNVSTLELGDSALYLCASSLEMGMNTEAFFGQGTRLTVV.

This chain connects TRBV7-8 to TRBJ1-6, with D perhaps TRBD1 (5 bases). Trimming took off 5 bases at V and 6 bases at J, with 20 bases between the two ends. Germline V gene data show CDR1 as SGHVS and CDR2 as FQNEAQ. The CDR3 consists of 17 residues. CDR3 DNA sequence: TGTGCCAGCAGCCGCCTTCGGGTGGGGGACCCTAATTCACCCCTCCACTTT. Translation gives CASSRLRVGDPNSPLHF.

This clonotype was detected ten times or more. The J gene is TRBJ2-2, the V gene TRBV6-4; unclear D gene. CDR3 length: 14 amino acids. The germline V gene has CDR1 MRHNA and CDR2 SNTAGT. V was clipped by 0 bases and J by 3 bases, with 5 bases between them. In DNA, the CDR3 is TGTGCCAGCAGTGACTCTCGGGACACCGGGGAGCTGTTTTTT. Translating gives CASSDSRDTGELFF.

Turning to this clonotype: As the CDR3 is not closed by the conserved phenylalanine or tryptophan, this likely results from a read error. It is unclear where the CDR3 begins or ends on the DNA, so no DNA is shown, and the CDR3 is as TCRdb lists it. The chain recombines TRBV6-2 or TRBV6-3 with TRBJ2-6; the D call TRBD1 from the table was never checked on the DNA. Germline lookup yields CDR1 MNHEY and CDR2 SVGEGT. The CDR3 sequence runs 16 residues, both termini included. CDR3 sequence: CASSPLVSYNEQYFGA.

The sample holds many counts of this clonotype. The chain links TRBV27 to TRBJ2-1; 8 bases map to TRBD2. Germline V gives CDR1 MNHEY, CDR2 SMNVEV (reference sequence). This CDR3 spans 14 amino acids. Germline trimming cut 6 bases from V and 3 bases from J; bases unmatched to any gene: 4. The CDR3: CASRTGTSYNEQFF. The DNA for the CDR3 is TGTGCCAGCAGGACCGGGACTAGCTACAATGAGCAGTTCTTC.

The sample holds a few counts of this clonotype. The CDR3 does not close with the conserved phenylalanine or tryptophan, likely indicating a read error. Because the CDR3's place on the DNA is in doubt, the DNA is left out and the CDR3 is given as listed by TCRdb. The chain links TRBV7-2 to TRBJ2-6; TRBD1, the table's D call, lacks a check against the DNA. The length of the CDR3 is 15 amino acids, counting both ends. Germline V lookup: CDR1 SGHTA, CDR2 FQGNSA. CDR3 residues: CASSSDRGGEQFFGP.

In this sample, this clonotype turned up many times. A read error may account for a junction end that differs from germline. DNA of the CDR3: TGTGCCAGCAGTTTAAGGGTAGCACCCCTCCACTTC. The encoded protein is CASSLRVAPLHF. The V call is TRBV28, the J call TRBJ2-7; no definite D call. The CDR3 totals 12 residues. The germline V gene has CDR1 MDHEN and CDR2 SYDVKM.

The gene calls are TRBV25-1 and TRBJ2-1; D might be TRBD1 or TRBD2, each matching 5 bases. Germline lookup yields CDR1 MGHDK and CDR2 SYGVNS. V lost 2 bases and J lost 8, with 19 bases in between. The CDR3 totals 16 residues. The CDR3 coding sequence is TGTGCCAGCAGTGAAAGGGGACGGTCGGACGTGGATGAGCAGTTCTTC. Its translation: CASSERGRSDVDEQFF.

This clonotype is medium-sized (0.01 to 0.1%). The chain has TRBV7-2 and TRBJ2-7; 14 nucleotides match TRBD2. Germline lookup yields CDR1 SGHTA and CDR2 FQGNSA. The junction had 2 bases not matched to a gene; V was cut back by 3 bases and J by 4 bases. The CDR3 sequence is 15 residues long. Written as DNA, the CDR3 is TGTGCCAGCAGCTTCTGGACTAGCGGGAGGTACGAGCAGTACTTC. It yields the protein CASSFWTSGRYEQYF.

Worth noting for this clonotype: Because the CDR3 is missing its conserved closing phenylalanine or tryptophan, this is likely a read error. It is unclear where the CDR3 begins or ends on the DNA, so no DNA is shown, and the CDR3 is as TCRdb lists it. The chain links TRBV6-2 or TRBV6-3 to TRBJ2-1; the D segment call TRBD1 is taken from the table without a DNA check. From its first to its last residue, the CDR3 has 16 amino acids. Germline CDR1 MNHEY, CDR2 SVGEGT. This chain's CDR3 is CASSEGHLISGYTFGS.

This clonotype appeared many times. CDR3 nucleotides: TGTGCCAGCAGCTCCGGGACCGCGACTCAGCCCCAGCATTTT. Translated: CASSSGTATQPQHF. The chain links TRBV7-9 to TRBJ1-5, with a weak D call TRBD1 (5 bases). Between the trimmed V and J ends, which lost 4 bases and 6 bases, there was a span of 13 bases. CDR3 length: 14 residues. Per the germline V gene, CDR1 is SEHNR and CDR2 is FQNEAQ (reference sequence).

This clonotype was counted many times. The chain has TRBV5-1 and TRBJ2-5; no clear D gene. The CDR3 has 15 amino acids. V was shortened by 0 bases and J by 1 base, with 10 bases between the two germline ends. Germline values: CDR1 SGHRS, CDR2 YFSETQ. The CDR3 loop is CASSLGSYPQETQYF. CDR3 sequence (DNA): TGCGCCAGCAGCTTGGGGAGTTATCCCCAAGAGACCCAGTACTTC.

This clonotype was counted once. This chain joins TRBV12-3 or TRBV12-4 and TRBJ1-2; unclear D gene. The CDR3 contains 13 residues. The ends were cut back, 1 base at V and 8 bases at J, with 11 bases in the middle. CDR3 nucleotide sequence: TGTGCCAGCAGTTTAGACACTGGGGAGGGCTACACCTTC. Its translation: CASSLDTGEGYTF.

The chain employs TRBV7-8 and TRBJ1-5, with D unresolved. V shed 2 bases and J shed 0 bases, with 8 bases lying between them. The CDR3 consists of 15 residues. CDR1 and CDR2 from the germline V gene are SGHVS and FQNEAQ. The chain's CDR3 is CASSLSTDSNQPQHF. In nucleotides, the CDR3 is TGTGCCAGCAGCTTATCCACAGATAGCAATCAGCCCCAGCATTTT.

The gene calls are TRBV6-8 and TRBJ2-7, with TRBD2 identical over 14 bases. This CDR3 is 16 amino acids long. V was clipped by 6 bases and J by 3 bases; unmatched bases: 7. Germline V gene lookup returns CDR1 MNHGY and CDR2 SAAAGT. Here the CDR3 reads CASSLGTSGRVYEQYF. The CDR3 DNA follows: TGTGCCAGCAGCCTAGGGACTAGCGGGAGAGTCTACGAGCAGTACTTC.

Here the CDR3 DNA reads TGTGCCAGCAGCCCAGACCAGGGGCAGGGGCAGACCCAGTACTTC. This encodes CASSPDQGQGQTQYF. The chain joins TRBV7-2 to TRBJ2-1; tentative D call: TRBD1 (6 bases). The end of the DNA aligns better with TRBJ2-5, so the J call may be wrong. CDR1 is SGHTA, CDR2 FQGNSA, per germline. The CDR3 extends over 15 amino acids.